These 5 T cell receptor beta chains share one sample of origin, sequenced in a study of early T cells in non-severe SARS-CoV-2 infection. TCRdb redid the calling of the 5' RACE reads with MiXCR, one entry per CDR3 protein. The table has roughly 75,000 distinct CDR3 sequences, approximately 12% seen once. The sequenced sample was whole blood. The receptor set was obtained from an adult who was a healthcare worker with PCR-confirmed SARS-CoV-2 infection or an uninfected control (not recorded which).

The CDR3 DNA reads as TGCGCCAGCAGCTTGGCCGGGACTAGCGGGAGTGGTTACAATGAGCAGTTCTTC. Translation: CASSLAGTSGSGYNEQFF. The chain carries TRBV5-1 and TRBJ2-1, with 14 bases that match TRBD2. V was pared by 0 bases and J by 4 bases, with 6 bases of the junction left unmatched. The CDR3 is made up of 18 amino acids. The germline V gene encodes CDR1 SGHRS and CDR2 YFSETQ.

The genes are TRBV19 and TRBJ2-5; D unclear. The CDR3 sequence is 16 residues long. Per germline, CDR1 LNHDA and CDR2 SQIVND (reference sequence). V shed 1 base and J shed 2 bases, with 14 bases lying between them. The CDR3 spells CASSIGTGLAQETQYF. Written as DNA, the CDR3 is TGTGCCAGTAGTATAGGTACCGGGCTGGCGCAAGAGACCCAGTACTTC.

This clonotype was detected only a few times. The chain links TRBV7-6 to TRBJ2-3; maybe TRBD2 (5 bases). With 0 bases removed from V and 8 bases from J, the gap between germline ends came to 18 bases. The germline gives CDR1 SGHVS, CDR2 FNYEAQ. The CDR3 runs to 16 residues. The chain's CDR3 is CASSLAVKRSTVTQYF. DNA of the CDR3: TGTGCCAGCAGCTTAGCTGTGAAGCGGAGCACGGTTACGCAGTATTTT. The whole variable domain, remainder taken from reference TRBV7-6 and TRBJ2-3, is GAGVSQSPRYKVTKRGQDVALRCDPISGHVSLYWYRQALGQGPEFLTYFNYEAQQDKSGLPNDRFSAERPEGSISTLTIQRTEQRDSAMYRCASSLAVKRSTVTQYFGPGTRLTVL.

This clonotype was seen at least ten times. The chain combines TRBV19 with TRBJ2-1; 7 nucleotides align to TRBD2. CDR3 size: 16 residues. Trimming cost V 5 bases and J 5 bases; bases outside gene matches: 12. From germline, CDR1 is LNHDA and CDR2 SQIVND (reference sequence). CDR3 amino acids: CASSSPPGLNNNEQFF. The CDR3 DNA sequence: TGTGCCAGTAGTTCACCCCCGGGACTAAACAACAATGAGCAGTTCTTC.

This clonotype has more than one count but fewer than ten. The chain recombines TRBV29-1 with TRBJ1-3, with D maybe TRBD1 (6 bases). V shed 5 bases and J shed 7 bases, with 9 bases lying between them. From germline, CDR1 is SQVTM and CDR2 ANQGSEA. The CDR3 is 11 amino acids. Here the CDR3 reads CSVFRGNTIYF. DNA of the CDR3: TGCAGCGTTTTCAGGGGTAACACCATATATTTT.